Following are 8 T cell receptor beta chains from one sample sequenced in a study of blood T cell repertoires in COVID-19. Repertoires were generated with immunoSEQ multiplex PCR, while TCRdb's copy carries only in-frame clones and drops some. The sample holds approximately 500,000 clones, approximately 88% seen once. Sequencing was carried out using peripheral blood. The receptors come from a woman aged 45-59 years with COVID-19, enrolled during active disease.

The chain couples TRBV6-4 to TRBJ2-1; D call uncertain. This CDR3 has 14 amino acids. The germline V gene encodes CDR1 MRHNA and CDR2 SNTAGT. The V and J ends lost 5 bases and 1 base respectively, with 9 bases between them. This CDR3 is CASSPSGSYNEQFF. The CDR3 coding sequence is TGTGCCAGCAGTCCCTCCGGGTCCTACAATGAGCAGTTCTTC.

Written as DNA, the CDR3 is TGCGCCAGCACCACGACAGGACCAACGGGGGAGCAGTACTTC. It specifies CASTTTGPTGEQYF. V usage is TRBV5-1 and J usage is TRBJ2-7, with D tentatively TRBD1 (6 bases). V gave up 6 bases and J gave up 7 bases, with 20 bases separating them. Germline assignment: CDR1 SGHRS and CDR2 YFSETQ. The CDR3 sequence is 14 residues long.

The CDR3 region is CASSGYSYEQYF. The CDR3 coding sequence is TGTGCCAGCTCCGGTTACTCCTACGAGCAGTACTTC. V is TRBV2 and J is TRBJ2-7, with unresolved D. The CDR3 runs to 12 residues. Trimming pared 8 bases from V and 0 bases from J, leaving 8 bases between. The V gene's germline CDR1 is SNHLY and CDR2 FYNNEI.

The rearrangement uses TRBV4-1 and TRBJ1-1, with 7 bases identical to TRBD1. The V gene end was trimmed by 4 bases and the J gene end by 1 base; junction bases not matched to a gene: 3. The length of the CDR3 is 14 residues. Germline-derived CDR1 and CDR2 are MGHRA and YSYEKL. The CDR3 region is CASSRRQGNTEAFF. Here the CDR3 DNA reads TGCGCCAGCAGCCGGCGACAGGGGAACACTGAAGCTTTCTTT.

This sequence joins TRBV5-4 and TRBJ2-3; TRBD2 matches at 10 bases. Germline values: CDR1 SGHNT, CDR2 YYREEE (reference sequence). The trim removed 4 bases at V and 4 bases at J, leaving 9 bases unmatched. The CDR3 loop spans 16 amino acids. The CDR3 sequence: CASSLSGGANADTQYF. The CDR3, as DNA: TGTGCCAGCAGCCTCAGCGGGGGGGCCAATGCAGATACGCAGTATTTT.

V gene TRBV7-8 combines with J gene TRBJ1-2; unclear D gene. V was pared by 7 bases and J by 4 bases, with 19 bases between. Germline V gene data show CDR1 as SGHVS and CDR2 as FQNEAQ. The CDR3 runs to 15 residues. Here the CDR3 reads CASIPLGRAPYGYTF. Here the CDR3 DNA reads TGTGCCAGCATCCCTCTGGGGAGGGCCCCCTATGGCTACACCTTC.

This chain links TRBV30 with TRBJ1-3; tentatively, D is TRBD1 (6 bases). The CDR3 is made up of 13 amino acids. The V gene lost 7 bases and the J gene lost 4 bases, with 14 bases spanning the gap. Per the germline V gene, CDR1 is GTSNPN and CDR2 is SVGIG (reference sequence). In nucleotides, the CDR3 is TGTGCCTTGGAAGCGGGGGGCGGAAACACCATATATTTT. It codes for CALEAGGGNTIYF.

The J gene is TRBJ1-2, the V gene TRBV6-5; TRBD1 matches at 9 bases. Germline-derived CDR1 and CDR2 are MNHEY and SVGAGI. This CDR3 region has 15 residues. The trim removed 10 bases at V and 6 bases at J, leaving 15 bases unmatched. The CDR3 DNA is TGTGCCACCTGGGGGACAGGGAATTTTGACGATGGCTACACCTTC. Its translation: CATWGTGNFDDGYTF.